The 21 T cell receptor beta chains listed next were all sequenced from one sample in a study of cytomegalovirus exposure and HLA in healthy donors. This PCR relied on a set of 60 Vbeta primers and 13 Jbeta primers. TCRdb keeps only in-frame clones here, not all; method: immunoSEQ multiplex PCR. The profile covers around 140,000 clones, with 60% to 80% appearing a single time and 0.9% to 1.2% taken by the ten largest. The specimen sequenced was PBMCs. The receptors were sampled from a male donor in good health and CMV-seronegative.

The chain is built from TRBV5-1 and TRBJ1-6, with TRBD1 identical over 8 bases. Germline V gene sequence: CDR1 SGHRS, CDR2 YFSETQ. Unmatched junction bases numbered 8, after V lost 3 bases and J lost 9 bases. CDR3 length equals 15 residues. The CDR3, as DNA: TGCGCCAGCAGCTCGGGCACGGACAGGGTTTCACCCCTCCACTTT. Translation: CASSSGTDRVSPLHF. The whole variable domain, filled in from reference TRBV5-1 and TRBJ1-6, reads KAGVTQTPRYLIKTRGQQVTLSCSPISGHRSVSWYQQTPGQGLQFLFEYFSETQRNKGNFPGRFSGRQFSNSRSEMNVSTLELGDSALYLCASSSGTDRVSPLHFGNGTRLTVT.

The chain links TRBV30 to TRBJ1-2; D is uncertain. V dropped 3 bases and J dropped 2 bases, with 7 bases sitting between them. Per the germline V gene, CDR1 is GTSNPN and CDR2 is SVGIG (reference sequence). The CDR3 has 12 residues. In DNA form, the CDR3 reads TGTGCCTGGAGAGACGGGAACTATGGCTACACCTTC. Translating it yields CAWRDGNYGYTF.

This chain connects TRBV6-5 to TRBJ1-6; tentatively, D is TRBD1 (6 bases). The length of the CDR3 is 13 residues. Germline V CDR1 and CDR2: MNHEY, SVGAGI. V shed 5 bases and J shed 7 bases, with 9 bases lying between them. The CDR3 region has the DNA TGTGCCAGCAGTCCGGACAGAAATTCACCCCTCCACTTT. As protein: CASSPDRNSPLHF.

DNA of the CDR3: TGTGCCAGCAGCTTAATAGGGGGCGGTTCACCCCTCCACTTT. This sequence encodes CASSLIGGGSPLHF. V and J are TRBV7-9 and TRBJ1-6; 7 bases are a match to TRBD1. V trimming: 2 bases; J trimming: 9 bases; junction bases outside the gene matches: 4. The CDR3 has 14 residues. The V gene's germline CDR1 is SEHNR and CDR2 FQNEAQ (reference sequence).

V is TRBV18 and J is TRBJ2-2; D is perhaps TRBD2 (6 bases). The germline gives CDR1 KGHSH, CDR2 LQKENI. V was pared by 3 bases and J by 7 bases, with 12 bases between. There are 14 residues in the CDR3. CDR3 coding DNA: TGTGCCAGCTCACCGCGGGGACGTTACGGGGAGCTGTTTTTT. Protein sequence: CASSPRGRYGELFF.

V and J are TRBV27 and TRBJ1-6, with D unclear. Deletions cut 2 bases from V and 9 bases from J, with 14 bases between. The germline CDR1 and CDR2 sequences are MNHEY and SMNVEV (reference sequence). The length of the CDR3 is 15 residues. The CDR3 loop is CASSLGQAAGSPLHF. The DNA for the CDR3 is TGTGCCAGCAGTTTAGGCCAGGCAGCAGGTTCACCCCTCCACTTT.

The chain joins TRBV7-2 to TRBJ2-3, with 12 bases identical to TRBD2. Germline V lookup: CDR1 SGHTA, CDR2 FQGNSA. Trimming at V came to 5 bases and at J to 3 bases, leaving 9 bases not matched to a gene. This CDR3 region has 17 residues. The CDR3 DNA is TGTGCCAGCAGCCGAAAACTAGCGGGGGGAGGAACAGATACGCAGTATTTT. Its translation: CASSRKLAGGGTDTQYF.

This chain uses TRBV30 with TRBJ2-7; 11 bases are shared with TRBD2. In germline, CDR1 is GTSNPN, CDR2 SVGIG (reference sequence). V trimming: 7 bases; J trimming: 4 bases; junction bases outside the gene matches: 3. The CDR3 loop spans 12 amino acids. The CDR3 nucleotides are TGTGCCTTACTAGCGGGGGCGTACGAGCAGTACTTC. As protein: CALLAGAYEQYF.

V usage is TRBV30 and J usage is TRBJ1-5; a possible D gene is TRBD1 (5 bases). The CDR3 spans 17 residues. Germline lookup yields CDR1 GTSNPN and CDR2 SVGIG (reference sequence). V dropped 4 bases and J dropped 1 base, with 20 bases sitting between them. Here the CDR3 DNA reads TGTGCCTGGACCAAGCCAGGGCCCTTTTTCAGCAATCAGCCCCAGCATTTT. Translation gives CAWTKPGPFFSNQPQHF. The full variable domain, in which reference TRBV30 and TRBJ1-5 provide the parts outside the CDR3, is SQTIHQWPATLVQPVGSPLSLECTVEGTSNPNLYWYRQAAGRGLQLLFYSVGIGQISSEVPQNLSASRPQDRQFILSSKKLLLSDSGFYLCAWTKPGPFFSNQPQHFGDGTRLSIL.

This sequence joins TRBV5-8 and TRBJ1-4; D call uncertain. The ends were cut back, 1 base at V and 7 bases at J, with 11 bases in the middle. Germline-derived CDR1 and CDR2 are SGHTS and YDEGEE. This CDR3 region has 14 residues. The CDR3 sequence is CASSLMRGAEKLFF. CDR3 nucleotides: TGTGCCAGCAGCTTGATGCGGGGTGCTGAAAAACTGTTTTTT.

The chain recombines TRBV9 with TRBJ2-4; 7 nucleotides match TRBD1. The ends lost 0 bases at V and 1 base at J; junction bases unmatched: 7. CDR3 length: 17 amino acids. CDR1 SGDLS and CDR2 YYNGEE come from the germline V gene. The CDR3 DNA reads TGTGCCAGCAGCGTAGGACAGGGTGGAGCGGCCAAAAACATTCAGTACTTC. This gives the protein CASSVGQGGAAKNIQYF.

The CDR3 sequence: CASSYSGGANNSPLHF. The CDR3 nucleotides read TGTGCCAGCAGTTACTCTGGGGGGGCAAATAATTCACCCCTCCACTTT. The gene calls are TRBV6-5 and TRBJ1-6, with D perhaps matching TRBD1 (6 bases). Germline V CDR1 and CDR2: MNHEY, SVGAGI. The CDR3 has 16 amino acids. The V end was cut by 0 bases, the J end by 5 bases, with 11 bases between.

The J gene is TRBJ2-7, the V gene TRBV6-5, with D possibly matching TRBD1 (6 bases). The CDR3 extends over 15 amino acids. CDR1 and CDR2 from the germline V gene are MNHEY and SVGAGI. V lost 6 bases to trimming and J lost 0 bases, with 15 bases between them. CDR3 bases: TGTGCCAGCAGACGAGACAGGTTTAGCTCCTACGAGCAGTACTTC. This gives the protein CASRRDRFSSYEQYF.

This clone appeared once. The J gene is TRBJ2-3, the V gene TRBV7-9, with 14 bases fitting TRBD2. The J segment lost 4 bases and the V segment lost 5 bases, leaving 14 bases of the junction unmatched. The CDR3 is 19 amino acids. Germline lookup yields CDR1 SEHNR and CDR2 FQNEAQ (reference sequence). The CDR3 nucleotides are TGTGCCAGCAGCCCAACCGGGACTAGCGGGGGTTCAAGGCCAGATACGCAGTATTTT. Residues: CASSPTGTSGGSRPDTQYF.

The genes are TRBV4-1 and TRBJ2-5; 8 nucleotides line up with TRBD2. The CDR3 has 16 amino acids. Trimming cost V 0 bases and J 6 bases; bases outside gene matches: 9. Germline V gene lookup returns CDR1 MGHRA and CDR2 YSYEKL. Here the CDR3 DNA reads TGCGCCAGCAGCCAAGAGCCGGCTAGCGGGTACAAGACCCAGTACTTC. Amino acids: CASSQEPASGYKTQYF.

The chain is built from TRBV7-9 and TRBJ1-1, with 11 nucleotides matching TRBD1. From germline, CDR1 is SEHNR and CDR2 FQNEAQ (reference sequence). V lost 4 bases to trimming and J lost 1 base; unmatched junction nucleotides: 8. The CDR3 has 17 amino acids. The DNA for the CDR3 is TGTGCCAGCAGCTACAGGAAGGACAGGGGGCAGAACACTGAAGCTTTCTTT. Residues: CASSYRKDRGQNTEAFF.

The gene calls are TRBV5-4 and TRBJ1-1; D remains ambiguous. From germline, CDR1 is SGHNT and CDR2 YYREEE (reference sequence). The V end lost 3 bases, the J end lost 1 base, and 10 bases lay between the germline ends. CDR3 length: 14 residues. CDR3 sequence reads: CASSSAGGNTEAFF. The CDR3 DNA is TGTGCCAGCAGCTCCGCGGGCGGGAACACTGAAGCTTTCTTT.

The V and J genes are TRBV18 and TRBJ2-1, with D perhaps TRBD2 (6 bases). V was cut by 6 bases and J by 4 bases, with 19 bases left in between. Germline V lookup: CDR1 KGHSH, CDR2 LQKENI. This CDR3 spans 16 amino acids. For the CDR3, the DNA is TGTGCCAGCTCCAGCGGGCGTGGGGCCCTTTACAATGAGCAGTTCTTC. It specifies CASSSGRGALYNEQFF.

The CDR3 nucleotides are TGCGCCAGCAGCCGCGGTGACAGAACCTACGAGCAGTACTTC. Its translation: CASSRGDRTYEQYF. The rearrangement uses TRBV5-1 and TRBJ2-7; possible D gene TRBD1, 5 bases. From germline, CDR1 is SGHRS and CDR2 YFSETQ. This CDR3 is 14 amino acids long. Trimming took 4 bases from V and 2 from J, leaving 13 bases between them. The full variable domain, with the rest looked up from reference TRBV5-1 and TRBJ2-7, is KAGVTQTPRYLIKTRGQQVTLSCSPISGHRSVSWYQQTPGQGLQFLFEYFSETQRNKGNFPGRFSGRQFSNSRSEMNVSTLELGDSALYLCASSRGDRTYEQYFGPGTRLTVT.

V gene TRBV9 combines with J gene TRBJ1-3, with a possible D match to TRBD1 (6 bases). The CDR3 has 15 amino acids. V lost 3 bases to trimming and J lost 0 bases, with 10 bases between them. CDR1 SGDLS and CDR2 YYNGEE come from the germline V gene. The CDR3 DNA sequence: TGTGCCAGCAGCGCCAGGACAGCCTCTGGAAACACCATATATTTT. It encodes CASSARTASGNTIYF.

The J gene is TRBJ2-7, the V gene TRBV30; no clear D. Between the trimmed V and J ends, which lost 0 bases and 5 bases, there was a span of 8 bases. The length of the CDR3 is 12 residues. Germline lookup yields CDR1 GTSNPN and CDR2 SVGIG (reference sequence). Here the CDR3 reads CAWSVLRNEQYF. The DNA for the CDR3 is TGTGCCTGGAGTGTATTGCGCAACGAGCAGTACTTC.